One sample yielded the 28 T cell receptor beta chains listed below, sequenced in a study of blood T cell repertoires in COVID-19. Only in-frame clones appear in the TCRdb table, and some are missing; sequencing was by immunoSEQ multiplex PCR. Among about 96,000 clones listed, about 88% were seen once. What was sequenced was peripheral blood. These receptor sequences come from a woman aged 60-75 years with acute or convalescent COVID-19.

This clone is a singleton in its sample. The chain couples TRBV5-1 to TRBJ1-1; 7 bases map to TRBD1. The CDR3 sequence is 12 residues long. Germline-derived CDR1 and CDR2 are SGHRS and YFSETQ. With V trimmed by 3 bases and J by 5 bases, 1 base remained unmatched. CDR3 amino acids: CASSSQGTEAFF. The CDR3 DNA is TGCGCCAGCAGCTCACAGGGGACTGAAGCTTTCTTT. The variable domain in full, completed from reference TRBV5-1 and TRBJ1-1, reads KAGVTQTPRYLIKTRGQQVTLSCSPISGHRSVSWYQQTPGQGLQFLFEYFSETQRNKGNFPGRFSGRQFSNSRSEMNVSTLELGDSALYLCASSSQGTEAFFGQGTRLTVV.

The genes are TRBV5-1 and TRBJ1-1; tentative D call: TRBD1 (5 bases). Germline loops: CDR1 SGHRS, CDR2 YFSETQ. V dropped 2 bases and J dropped 2 bases, with 13 bases sitting between them. The CDR3 has 15 residues. For the CDR3, the DNA is TGCGCCAGCAGCTTCTTGACAGCAATAAACACTGAAGCTTTCTTT. Residues: CASSFLTAINTEAFF.

CDR3 bases: TGTGCCAGCAGTGGGGGGCAGGGGGCTACCAATCAGCCCCAGCATTTT. It specifies CASSGGQGATNQPQHF. The rearrangement links TRBV6-1 to TRBJ1-5; 8 bases fit TRBD1. The J segment lost 3 bases and the V segment lost 4 bases, leaving 8 bases of the junction unmatched. The CDR3 consists of 16 residues. Germline V gene lookup returns CDR1 MNHNS and CDR2 SASEGT.

This rearrangement joins TRBV7-8 to TRBJ2-4; TRBD1 agrees at 7 bases. The CDR3 covers 14 residues. The J segment lost 6 bases and the V segment lost 5 bases, leaving 7 bases of the junction unmatched. Germline lookup yields CDR1 SGHVS and CDR2 FQNEAQ. CDR3 sequence reads: CASSRGQETNIQYF. For the CDR3, the DNA is TGTGCCAGCAGCCGAGGACAGGAGACAAACATTCAGTACTTC.

This clone was counted between two and nine times. The V call is TRBV7-9, the J call TRBJ1-3, with TRBD1 matching over 10 bases. This CDR3 region has 15 residues. The germline V gene encodes CDR1 SEHNR and CDR2 FQNEAQ (reference sequence). V was pared by 4 bases and J by 2 bases, with 2 bases of the junction left unmatched. The CDR3 region has the DNA TGTGCCAGCAGCTACGGACAGGGGGCTGGAAACACCATATATTTT. Protein sequence: CASSYGQGAGNTIYF.

This clone was detected only once. The genes are TRBV28 and TRBJ2-5; 8 bases map to TRBD1. The ends lost 7 bases at V and 7 bases at J; junction bases unmatched: 14. Looked up from germline, CDR1 is MDHEN and CDR2 is SYDVKM. The CDR3 extends over 15 amino acids. The CDR3 region is CASKPRGRGRMTQYF. As DNA, the CDR3 is TGTGCCAGCAAGCCCAGGGGGCGCGGTCGGATGACCCAGTACTTC.

J is TRBJ1-5 and V is TRBV24-1, with TRBD1 as a possible D gene (5 bases). The germline CDR1 and CDR2 sequences are KGHDR and SFDVKD. The germline V and J ends were trimmed by 0 bases and 0 bases, with 17 bases remaining between them. The CDR3 has 19 amino acids. CDR3: CATSDLGKWGGDSNQPQHF. DNA of the CDR3: TGTGCCACCAGTGATTTGGGGAAGTGGGGGGGGGATAGCAATCAGCCCCAGCATTTT.

J is TRBJ2-7 and V is TRBV2; 9 bases map to TRBD1. V lost 6 bases to trimming and J lost 2 bases; unmatched junction nucleotides: 5. The CDR3 has 14 amino acids. Germline-derived CDR1 and CDR2 are SNHLY and FYNNEI. CDR3 residues: CASSVDRGAYEQYF. DNA for the CDR3: TGTGCCAGCAGCGTCGACAGGGGGGCCTACGAGCAGTACTTC.

The chain couples TRBV6-5 to TRBJ1-1; 7 bases align to TRBD1. After removal of 8 bases from V and 7 bases from J, the junction contained 13 bases not matched to a gene. The CDR3 totals 14 residues. Per the germline V gene, CDR1 is MNHEY and CDR2 is SVGAGI. CDR3 protein: CASHPGTASNEAFF. CDR3 DNA: TGTGCCAGCCATCCCGGGACAGCCTCAAATGAAGCTTTCTTT.

This clone was observed a single time. The chain recombines TRBV6-5 with TRBJ2-3, with D possibly matching TRBD1 (5 bases). CDR3 length equals 14 residues. V lost 6 bases and J 2 bases, leaving 12 bases between the germline ends. From germline, CDR1 is MNHEY and CDR2 SVGAGI. CDR3 DNA sequence: TGTGCCAGCAGCCTGGACACGTTCACAGATACGCAGTATTTT. Encoded protein: CASSLDTFTDTQYF.

The V gene is TRBV15, the J gene TRBJ2-1, with D possibly being TRBD2 (5 bases). Germline lookup yields CDR1 LNHNV and CDR2 YYDKDF (reference sequence). CDR3 size: 15 residues. The V end was cut by 4 bases, the J end by 4 bases, with 14 bases between. CDR3 loop: CATSTDPGRYNEQFF. The CDR3 DNA is TGTGCCACCAGCACGGACCCGGGAAGGTACAATGAGCAGTTCTTC. The full variable domain, completed using reference TRBV15 and TRBJ2-1, is DAMVIQNPRYQVTQFGKPVTLSCSQTLNHNVMYWYQQKSSQAPKLLFHYYDKDFNNEADTPDNFQSRRPNTSFCFLDIRSPGLGDTAMYLCATSTDPGRYNEQFFGPGTRLTVL.

The chain combines TRBV19 with TRBJ1-5; TRBD1 is a possible D gene (5 bases). Germline lookup yields CDR1 LNHDA and CDR2 SQIVND (reference sequence). The CDR3 sequence is 14 residues long. V dropped 7 bases and J dropped 4 bases, with 14 bases sitting between them. CDR3 region: CASTPGGWNQPQHF. The CDR3 DNA is TGTGCCAGTACTCCGGGGGGGTGGAATCAGCCCCAGCATTTT.

This chain connects TRBV20-1 to TRBJ2-1; the D is unclear. The V gene's germline CDR1 is DFQATT and CDR2 SNEGSKA (reference sequence). Trimming left V 5 bases short and J 7 bases short, with 6 bases between. The CDR3 totals 10 residues. This CDR3 reads CSAGTNEQFF. The CDR3 nucleotides read TGCAGTGCTGGCACAAATGAGCAGTTCTTC.

The rearrangement joins TRBV4-1 to TRBJ1-2, with a weak D call TRBD1 (6 bases). This CDR3 comprises 15 residues. Germline values: CDR1 MGHRA, CDR2 YSYEKL. V was cut by 4 bases and J by 4 bases, with 16 bases left in between. CDR3 residues: CASSLGEGGGYGYTF. The CDR3 DNA reads as TGCGCCAGCAGCCTTGGGGAAGGGGGGGGCTATGGCTACACCTTC.

The CDR3 loop is CASSRGSGVDGYTF. The CDR3 DNA sequence: TGTGCCAGCAGCCGGGGGTCAGGGGTAGATGGCTACACCTTC. This sequence joins TRBV3-1 (or the pseudogene TRBV3-2) and TRBJ1-2; TRBD1 might be the D (6 bases). Per the germline V gene, CDR1 is LGHDT and CDR2 is YNNKEL (reference sequence). Trimming removed 4 bases from V and 6 bases from J, with 15 bases in between. This CDR3 has 14 residues.

The V gene is TRBV2, the J gene TRBJ1-5; D gene ambiguous. V gave up 3 bases and J gave up 7 bases, with 16 bases separating them. Germline lookup yields CDR1 SNHLY and CDR2 FYNNEI. CDR3 length: 15 amino acids. CDR3: CASSEGSGLGQPQHF. The CDR3 DNA is TGTGCCAGCAGTGAGGGGTCGGGGTTAGGCCAGCCCCAGCATTTT.

This clone was observed a few times. The gene calls are TRBV3-1 (or the pseudogene TRBV3-2) and TRBJ1-6; 12 positions agree with TRBD1. J lost 9 bases, V lost 5 bases, and 2 bases had no gene match. Germline V CDR1 and CDR2: LGHDT, YNNKEL (reference sequence). The CDR3 spans 14 residues. CDR3 in amino acids: CASSGGQGASPLHF. For the CDR3, the DNA is TGTGCCAGCAGCGGGGGACAGGGGGCTTCACCCCTCCACTTT.

The chain couples TRBV10-3 to TRBJ1-6; TRBD1 matches 7 bases. Unmatched junction bases numbered 3, after V lost 4 bases and J lost 9 bases. Germline CDR1 and CDR2: ENHRY and SYGVKD. There are 13 residues in the CDR3. CDR3 coding DNA: TGTGCCATCAGTGGACAGGGTGGTTCACCCCTCCACTTT. Translated: CAISGQGGSPLHF.

The chain has TRBV28 and TRBJ1-5, with D possibly TRBD1 on 5 matching bases. The germline CDR1 and CDR2 sequences are MDHEN and SYDVKM. The ends were cut back, 2 bases at V and 5 bases at J, with 10 bases in the middle. The CDR3 has 14 residues. The CDR3 protein is CASSLGQGHQPQHF. CDR3 bases: TGTGCCAGCAGTTTAGGGCAGGGTCATCAGCCCCAGCATTTT.

CDR3 loop: CASSVGSGTVEQFF. The CDR3 bases are TGTGCCAGCAGCGTAGGTAGCGGCACGGTTGAGCAGTTCTTC. V is TRBV9 and J is TRBJ2-1, with D perhaps TRBD2 (6 bases). CDR3 length: 14 residues. Trimming removed 0 bases at V and 9 bases at J, with 13 bases between. The germline gives CDR1 SGDLS, CDR2 YYNGEE.

CDR3 DNA sequence: TGTGCCAGCAGCTTTTTAGCCCCCGGACAGGGAAACGAGCAGTACTTC. Protein product: CASSFLAPGQGNEQYF. The V gene is TRBV7-8, the J gene TRBJ2-7; TRBD1 agrees at 8 bases. This CDR3 is 16 amino acids long. Germline V gene data show CDR1 as SGHVS and CDR2 as FQNEAQ. V lost 3 bases, J lost 5 bases, and 12 bases stayed unmatched. Drawing the rest from reference TRBV7-8 and TRBJ2-7, the complete variable domain is GAGVSQSPRYKVAKRGQDVALRCDPISGHVSLFWYQQALGQGPEFLTYFQNEAQLDKSGLPSDRFFAERPEGSVSTLKIQRTQQEDSAVYLCASSFLAPGQGNEQYFGPGTRLTVT.

This chain uses TRBV2 with TRBJ1-5; possible D gene TRBD1, 5 bases. Trimming removed 5 bases at V and 1 base at J, with 9 bases between. This CDR3 has 14 amino acids. In germline, CDR1 is SNHLY, CDR2 FYNNEI. CDR3 DNA sequence: TGTGCCAGCAGTTCGCGACAGAGCAATCAGCCCCAGCATTTT. Translated: CASSSRQSNQPQHF.

This clone has just one count. J is TRBJ1-1 and V is TRBV12-3 or TRBV12-4; D uncertain. V was clipped by 1 base and J by 8 bases, with 8 bases between them. The CDR3 has 12 amino acids. DNA for the CDR3: TGTGCCAGCAGTTTAGGCCAGGAAGAAGCTTTCTTT. Its translation: CASSLGQEEAFF.

This chain connects TRBV7-9 to TRBJ2-3; possible D gene TRBD2, 6 bases. The CDR3 contains 14 residues. Per the germline V gene, CDR1 is SEHNR and CDR2 is FQNEAQ (reference sequence). The germline V and J ends were trimmed by 9 bases and 0 bases, with 13 bases remaining between them. CDR3 nucleotide sequence: TGTGCCAGTGCGGGGACTCTCAGCACAGATACGCAGTATTTT. Its translation is CASAGTLSTDTQYF.

V is TRBV7-9 and J is TRBJ1-2; 8 positions match TRBD1. The CDR3 loop spans 15 amino acids. The germline V gene encodes CDR1 SEHNR and CDR2 FQNEAQ (reference sequence). The ends lost 5 bases at V and 8 bases at J; junction bases unmatched: 13. CDR3 amino acids: CASSTPGQGDSGYTF. CDR3 DNA sequence: TGTGCCAGCAGCACCCCTGGACAGGGCGATTCGGGCTACACCTTC. Full variable domain (remainder filled in from reference TRBV7-9 and TRBJ1-2): DTGVSQNPRHKITKRGQNVTFRCDPISEHNRLYWYRQTLGQGPEFLTYFQNEAQLEKSRLLSDRFSAERPKGSFSTLEIQRTEQGDSAMYLCASSTPGQGDSGYTFGSGTRLTVV.

The CDR3 nucleotides read TGTGCCAGCAGTTACATGGGCATAAATTCACCCCTCCACTTT. Its protein product is CASSYMGINSPLHF. V and J are TRBV6-5 and TRBJ1-6; the D is unclear. The CDR3 consists of 14 residues. V was trimmed by 2 bases and J by 7 bases, leaving 9 bases between them. The germline V gene has CDR1 MNHEY and CDR2 SVGAGI.

Here the CDR3 reads CSSRDRGSGTQYF. The CDR3 nucleotides read TGCAGCTCCCGAGACAGGGGGTCGGGGACCCAGTACTTC. This sequence joins TRBV29-1 and TRBJ2-5; TRBD1 matches at 9 bases. The CDR3 length is 13 residues. With V trimmed by 8 bases and J by 7 bases, 11 bases remained unmatched. Germline-derived CDR1 and CDR2 are SQVTM and ANQGSEA.

In its sample, this clone was seen a few times. V is TRBV27 and J is TRBJ1-1, with D perhaps TRBD1 (6 bases). Trimming stripped 3 bases from V and 7 bases from J, with 15 bases between. The CDR3 length is 14 residues. CDR1 is MNHEY, CDR2 SMNVEV, per germline (reference sequence). Here the CDR3 reads CASSFPGGAGEAFF. DNA of the CDR3: TGTGCCAGCAGTTTCCCCGGGGGGGCAGGTGAAGCTTTCTTT.